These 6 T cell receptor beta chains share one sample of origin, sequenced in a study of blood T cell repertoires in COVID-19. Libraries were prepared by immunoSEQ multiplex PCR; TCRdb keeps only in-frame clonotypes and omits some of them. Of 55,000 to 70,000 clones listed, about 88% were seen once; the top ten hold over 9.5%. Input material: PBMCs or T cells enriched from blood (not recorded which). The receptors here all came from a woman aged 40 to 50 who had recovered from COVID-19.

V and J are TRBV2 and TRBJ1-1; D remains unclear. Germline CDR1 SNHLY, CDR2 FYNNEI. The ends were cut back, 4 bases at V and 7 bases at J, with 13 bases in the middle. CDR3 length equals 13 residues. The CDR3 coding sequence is TGTGCCAGCAGTGTCTTAACGGGTGATGAAGCTTTCTTT. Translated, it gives CASSVLTGDEAFF.

The CDR3 bases are TGTGCCAGCAGCCAAGACTGGGCGAGCTCCTATAATTCACCCCTCCACTTT. Translation gives CASSQDWASSYNSPLHF. The V gene is TRBV3-1 (or the pseudogene TRBV3-2), the J gene TRBJ1-6; D is ambiguous. CDR1 is LGHDT and CDR2 is YNNKEL in the germline V gene (reference sequence). The CDR3 covers 17 residues. V shed 0 bases and J shed 0 bases, with 9 bases lying between them.

CDR3 protein: CASRYGSQGSIYNEQFF. CDR3 nucleotide sequence: TGTGCCAGCAGGTATGGATCTCAGGGGAGCATATACAATGAGCAGTTCTTC. This chain links TRBV5-4 with TRBJ2-1, with D perhaps matching TRBD1 (6 bases). The germline gives CDR1 SGHNT, CDR2 YYREEE (reference sequence). Trimming removed 5 bases at V and 4 bases at J, with 22 bases between. The CDR3 covers 17 residues.

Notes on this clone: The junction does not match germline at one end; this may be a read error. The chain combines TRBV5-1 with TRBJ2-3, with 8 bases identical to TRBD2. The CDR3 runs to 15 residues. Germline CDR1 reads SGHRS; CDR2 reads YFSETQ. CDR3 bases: TGCGCCACCAGCGGGAGAAACGGGGGCACAGATACGCAGTATTTT. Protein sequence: CATSGRNGGTDTQYF.

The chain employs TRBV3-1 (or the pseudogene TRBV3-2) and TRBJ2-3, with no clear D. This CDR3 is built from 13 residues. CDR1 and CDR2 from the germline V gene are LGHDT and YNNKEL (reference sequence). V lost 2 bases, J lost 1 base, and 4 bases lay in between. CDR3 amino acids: CASSQLRTDTQYF. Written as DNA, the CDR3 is TGTGCCAGCAGCCAACTACGCACAGATACGCAGTATTTT.

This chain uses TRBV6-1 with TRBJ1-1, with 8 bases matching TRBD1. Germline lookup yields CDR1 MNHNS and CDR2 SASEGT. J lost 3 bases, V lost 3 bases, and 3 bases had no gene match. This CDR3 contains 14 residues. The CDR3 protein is CASSDRTGYTEAFF. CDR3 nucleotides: TGTGCCAGCAGTGACCGGACAGGGTACACTGAAGCTTTCTTT.